A single sample gave rise to the 12 T cell receptor beta chains below, sequenced in a study of cytomegalovirus exposure and HLA in healthy donors. Primers: 60 Vbeta forward and 13 Jbeta reverse. Some clones are missing from TCRdb's copy, which holds only in-frame ones; the method was immunoSEQ multiplex PCR. The top ten clones hold 1.2% to 1.5% of a sample with 150,000 or so clones, approximately 82% of them seen once. The sample consisted of PBMCs. These receptors were collected from a man aged 25-45 years in good health and CMV-seropositive.

This clone was counted only a few times. The gene calls are TRBV19 and TRBJ1-1; no clear D. This CDR3 region has 10 residues. Deletions cut 10 bases from V and 5 bases from J, with 8 bases between. Germline lookup yields CDR1 LNHDA and CDR2 SQIVND (reference sequence). In DNA form, the CDR3 reads TGTGCCACTTATGCGACTGAAGCTTTCTTT. It specifies CATYATEAFF.

J is TRBJ2-1 and V is TRBV7-3, with 9 bases that match TRBD2. CDR3 length: 15 residues. V was clipped by 2 bases and J by 7 bases; unmatched bases: 6. Germline V gene sequence: CDR1 SGHTA, CDR2 FQGTGA. The CDR3 DNA reads as TGTGCCAGCAGCTTAGGCGGGGGGGCGGGTAATGAGCAGTTCTTC. It encodes CASSLGGGAGNEQFF. The full variable domain, completed using reference TRBV7-3 and TRBJ2-1, is GAGVSQTPSNKVTEKGKYVELRCDPISGHTALYWYRQSLGQGPEFLIYFQGTGAADDSGLPNDRFFAVRPEGSVSTLKIQRTERGDSAVYLCASSLGGGAGNEQFFGPGTRLTVL.

The CDR3 loop is CASSLRQGRWETQYF. CDR3 coding DNA: TGTGCCAGCAGCTTAAGGCAGGGTCGGTGGGAGACCCAGTACTTC. The chain carries TRBV7-3 and TRBJ2-5; D may be TRBD1 (5 bases). The CDR3 totals 15 residues. Germline assignment: CDR1 SGHTA and CDR2 FQGTGA. Trimming took off 1 base at V and 5 bases at J, with 14 bases between the two ends.

V and J are TRBV7-9 and TRBJ2-5, with 7 nucleotides matching TRBD2. Germline CDR1 is SEHNR and CDR2 is FQNEAQ (reference sequence). The ends lost 5 bases at V and 3 bases at J; junction bases unmatched: 9. This CDR3 comprises 15 residues. CDR3 protein: CASSARRLAEETQYF. CDR3 sequence (DNA): TGTGCCAGCAGCGCAAGGCGTCTAGCGGAAGAGACCCAGTACTTC. Full variable domain (rest looked up from reference TRBV7-9 and TRBJ2-5): DTGVSQNPRHKITKRGQNVTFRCDPISEHNRLYWYRQTLGQGPEFLTYFQNEAQLEKSRLLSDRFSAERPKGSFSTLEIQRTEQGDSAMYLCASSARRLAEETQYFGPGTRLLVL.

A note on this clone: At one of its ends the junction is not consistent with the germline gene, which may arise from a read error. The chain couples TRBV5-6 to TRBJ2-5; the D is unclear. The CDR3 is 13 amino acids. Germline loops: CDR1 SGHDT, CDR2 YYEEEE. The CDR3 sequence is CAGSPDNQETQYF. In nucleotides, the CDR3 is TGTGCCGGCAGCCCTGACAACCAAGAGACCCAGTACTTC.

The CDR3 loop reads CASSIRTDRNIQYF. The CDR3 DNA is TGTGCCAGTAGTATCCGGACAGATCGAAACATTCAGTACTTC. This chain links TRBV19 with TRBJ2-4; D may be TRBD1 (6 bases). This CDR3 contains 14 residues. Per germline, CDR1 LNHDA and CDR2 SQIVND (reference sequence). Trimming cost V 3 bases and J 6 bases, with 12 bases left between them.

This chain joins TRBV19 and TRBJ1-6; a weak D match, TRBD1 (5 bases). This CDR3 is 13 amino acids long. Germline loops: CDR1 LNHDA, CDR2 SQIVND (reference sequence). The ends were cut back, 3 bases at V and 9 bases at J, with 9 bases in the middle. The CDR3 here is CASSIGGTSPLHF. CDR3 in DNA: TGTGCCAGTAGTATTGGGGGGACTTCACCCCTCCACTTT.

The chain joins TRBV14 to TRBJ2-3, with 11 bases that match TRBD2. The germline CDR1 and CDR2 sequences are SGHDN and FVKESK. V shed 4 bases and J 0 bases; nucleotides not matched to a gene: 3. The CDR3 consists of 16 residues. The CDR3 DNA reads TGTGCCAGCAGCCCTACTAGCGGGAGAAGCACAGATACGCAGTATTTT. Its protein is CASSPTSGRSTDTQYF.

This chain uses TRBV4-1 with TRBJ2-3; D unclear. The V gene lost 1 base and the J gene lost 6 bases, with 8 bases spanning the gap. The germline V gene encodes CDR1 MGHRA and CDR2 YSYEKL. The CDR3 has 13 residues. The CDR3 region has the DNA TGCGCCAGCAGCCAAGTTCGAGAGGATACGCAGTATTTT. As protein: CASSQVREDTQYF.

Only one count was recorded for this clone. The CDR3 protein is CASSLLAGQETQYF. DNA for the CDR3: TGTGCCAGCAGTTTACTAGCGGGGCAAGAGACCCAGTACTTC. This chain uses TRBV27 with TRBJ2-5; 9 bases are shared with TRBD2. This CDR3 is built from 14 residues. V trimming: 2 bases; J trimming: 2 bases; junction bases outside the gene matches: 0. Germline V gene data show CDR1 as MNHEY and CDR2 as SMNVEV (reference sequence).

The chain's CDR3 is CASRLTGSNQPQHF. The CDR3 nucleotides read TGTGCCAGCAGGCTCACAGGGAGCAATCAGCCCCAGCATTTT. The V call is TRBV6-1, the J call TRBJ1-5; a possible D gene is TRBD1 (6 bases). V was pared by 6 bases and J by 1 base, with 10 bases between. CDR1 is MNHNS, CDR2 SASEGT, per germline. This CDR3 has 14 amino acids.

The CDR3 loop is CASSFFSGGTGFPGELFF. In DNA, the CDR3 is TGTGCCAGCAGCTTTTTCAGCGGTGGGACAGGGTTTCCCGGGGAGCTGTTTTTT. This chain uses TRBV5-4 with TRBJ2-2; 9 nucleotides line up with TRBD1. The germline V gene has CDR1 SGHNT and CDR2 YYREEE (reference sequence). The CDR3 extends over 18 amino acids. The trim removed 2 bases at V and 6 bases at J, leaving 14 bases unmatched.